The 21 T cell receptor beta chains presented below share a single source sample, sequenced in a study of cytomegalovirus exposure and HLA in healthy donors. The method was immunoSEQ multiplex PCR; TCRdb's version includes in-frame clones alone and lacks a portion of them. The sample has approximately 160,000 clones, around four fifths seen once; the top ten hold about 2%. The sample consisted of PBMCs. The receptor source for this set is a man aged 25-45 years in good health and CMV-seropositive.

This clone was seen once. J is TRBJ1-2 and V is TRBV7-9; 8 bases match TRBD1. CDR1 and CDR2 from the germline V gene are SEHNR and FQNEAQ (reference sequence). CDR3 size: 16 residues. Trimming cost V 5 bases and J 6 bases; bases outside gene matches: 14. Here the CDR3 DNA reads TGTGCCAGCAGCCGGCGACAGGGGTATGTTACTGATGGCTACACCTTC. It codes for CASSRRQGYVTDGYTF.

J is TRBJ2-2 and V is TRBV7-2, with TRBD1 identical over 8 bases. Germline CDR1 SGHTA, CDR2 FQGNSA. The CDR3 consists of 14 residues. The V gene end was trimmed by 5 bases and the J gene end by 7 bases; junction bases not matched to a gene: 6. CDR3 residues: CASSPDRGNGELFF. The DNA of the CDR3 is TGTGCCAGCAGCCCCGACAGGGGTAACGGGGAGCTGTTTTTT.

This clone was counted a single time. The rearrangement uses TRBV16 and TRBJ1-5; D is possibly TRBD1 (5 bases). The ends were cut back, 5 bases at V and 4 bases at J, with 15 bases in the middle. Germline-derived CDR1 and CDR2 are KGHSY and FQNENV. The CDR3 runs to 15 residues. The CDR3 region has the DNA TGTGCCAGCAGCGGAAGGGGATTTTTAAATCAGCCCCAGCATTTT. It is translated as CASSGRGFLNQPQHF.

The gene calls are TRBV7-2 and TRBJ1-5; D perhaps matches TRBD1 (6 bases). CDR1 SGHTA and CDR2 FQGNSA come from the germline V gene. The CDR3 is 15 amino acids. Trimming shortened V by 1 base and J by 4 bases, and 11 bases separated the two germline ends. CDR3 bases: TGTGCCAGCAGCTTAGGTCGGGGGGCGAATCAGCCCCAGCATTTT. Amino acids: CASSLGRGANQPQHF.

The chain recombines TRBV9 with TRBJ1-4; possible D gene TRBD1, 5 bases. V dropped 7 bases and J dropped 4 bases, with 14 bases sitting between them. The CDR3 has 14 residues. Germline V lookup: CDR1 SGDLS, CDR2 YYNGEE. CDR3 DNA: TGTGCCAGCGGACCTTGGGGGGGTAATGAAAAACTGTTTTTT. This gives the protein CASGPWGGNEKLFF.

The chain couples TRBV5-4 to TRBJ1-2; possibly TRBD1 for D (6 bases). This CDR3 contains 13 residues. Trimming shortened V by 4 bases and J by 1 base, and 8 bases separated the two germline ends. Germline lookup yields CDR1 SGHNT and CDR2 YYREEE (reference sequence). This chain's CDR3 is CASSTGFNYGYTF. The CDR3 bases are TGTGCCAGCAGCACAGGGTTTAACTATGGCTACACCTTC.

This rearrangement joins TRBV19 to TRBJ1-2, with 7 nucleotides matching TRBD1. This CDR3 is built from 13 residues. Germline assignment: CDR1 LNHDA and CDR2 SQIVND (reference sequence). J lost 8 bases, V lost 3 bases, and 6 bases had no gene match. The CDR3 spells CASSMGQGDGYTF. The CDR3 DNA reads TGTGCCAGTAGTATGGGGCAGGGGGACGGCTACACCTTC.

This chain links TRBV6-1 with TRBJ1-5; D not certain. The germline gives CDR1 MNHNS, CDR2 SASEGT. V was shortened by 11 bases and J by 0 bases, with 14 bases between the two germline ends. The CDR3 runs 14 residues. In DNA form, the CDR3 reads TGTGCCTCCAGTTTGGTCTTTAGCAATCAGCCCCAGCATTTT. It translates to CASSLVFSNQPQHF.

In DNA form, the CDR3 reads TGTGCCAGCAGTGACGGGCAGGGGCCCACAGATACGCAGTATTTT. Translation gives CASSDGQGPTDTQYF. The chain carries TRBV6-4 and TRBJ2-3, with D tentatively TRBD1 (6 bases). The CDR3 is 15 residues long. Trimming removed 2 bases from V and 2 bases from J, with 11 bases in between. The germline V gene encodes CDR1 MRHNA and CDR2 SNTAGT.

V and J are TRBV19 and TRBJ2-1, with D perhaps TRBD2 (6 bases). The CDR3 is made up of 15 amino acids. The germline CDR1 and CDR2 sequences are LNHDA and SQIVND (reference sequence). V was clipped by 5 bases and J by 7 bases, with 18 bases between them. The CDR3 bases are TGTGCCAGTAGTTCCCCGGACGGCGGGGATAATGAGCAGTTCTTC. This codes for CASSSPDGGDNEQFF. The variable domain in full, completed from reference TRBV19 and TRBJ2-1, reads DGGITQSPKYLFRKEGQNVTLSCEQNLNHDAMYWYRQDPGQGLRLIYYSQIVNDFQKGDIAEGYSVSREKKESFPLTVTSAQKNPTAFYLCASSSPDGGDNEQFFGPGTRLTVL.

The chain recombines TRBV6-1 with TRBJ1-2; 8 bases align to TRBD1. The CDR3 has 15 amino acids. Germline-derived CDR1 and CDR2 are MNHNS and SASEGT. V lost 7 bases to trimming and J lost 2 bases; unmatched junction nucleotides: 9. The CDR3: CASIKYPGGNYGYTF. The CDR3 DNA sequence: TGTGCCAGCATCAAATACCCAGGGGGCAACTATGGCTACACCTTC.

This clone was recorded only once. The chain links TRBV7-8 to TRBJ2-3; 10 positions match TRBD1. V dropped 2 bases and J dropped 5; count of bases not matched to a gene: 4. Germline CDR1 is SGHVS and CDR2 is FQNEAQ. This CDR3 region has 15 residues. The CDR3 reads CASSLWGQGQDTQYF. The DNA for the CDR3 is TGTGCCAGCAGCTTATGGGGACAGGGGCAAGATACGCAGTATTTT.

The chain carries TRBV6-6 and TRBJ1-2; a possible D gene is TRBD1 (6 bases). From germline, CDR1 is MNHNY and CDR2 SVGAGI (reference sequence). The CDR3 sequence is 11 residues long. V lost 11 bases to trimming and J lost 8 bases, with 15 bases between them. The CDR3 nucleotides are TGTGCCCTGGCGGGGGGCGAAGGCTACACCTTC. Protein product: CALAGGEGYTF.

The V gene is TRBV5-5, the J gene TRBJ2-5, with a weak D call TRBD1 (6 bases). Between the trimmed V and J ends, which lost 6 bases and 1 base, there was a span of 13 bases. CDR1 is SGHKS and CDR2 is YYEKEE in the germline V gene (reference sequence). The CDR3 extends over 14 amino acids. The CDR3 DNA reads TGTGCCAGCACCACGACAGGATCCCAAGAGACCCAGTACTTC. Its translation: CASTTTGSQETQYF.

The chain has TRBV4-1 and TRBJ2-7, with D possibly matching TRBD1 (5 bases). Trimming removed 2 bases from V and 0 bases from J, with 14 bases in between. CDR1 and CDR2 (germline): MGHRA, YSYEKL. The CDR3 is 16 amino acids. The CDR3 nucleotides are TGCGCCAGCAGCCAAACCCTGACAGCGAGCTCCTACGAGCAGTACTTC. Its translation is CASSQTLTASSYEQYF.

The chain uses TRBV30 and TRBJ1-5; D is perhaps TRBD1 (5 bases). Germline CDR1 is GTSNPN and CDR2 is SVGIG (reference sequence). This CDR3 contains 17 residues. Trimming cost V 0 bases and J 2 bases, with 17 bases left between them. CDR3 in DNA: TGTGCCTGGAGTGTACTTCCATTCTTAGGGGGCAATCAGCCCCAGCATTTT. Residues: CAWSVLPFLGGNQPQHF. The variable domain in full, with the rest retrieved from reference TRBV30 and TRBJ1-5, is SQTIHQWPATLVQPVGSPLSLECTVEGTSNPNLYWYRQAAGRGLQLLFYSVGIGQISSEVPQNLSASRPQDRQFILSSKKLLLSDSGFYLCAWSVLPFLGGNQPQHFGDGTRLSIL.

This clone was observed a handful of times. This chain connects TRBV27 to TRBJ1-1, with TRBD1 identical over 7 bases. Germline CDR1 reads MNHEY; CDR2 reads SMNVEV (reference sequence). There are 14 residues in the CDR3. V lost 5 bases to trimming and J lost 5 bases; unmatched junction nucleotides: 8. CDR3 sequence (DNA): TGTGCCAGCAGTCAACAGGGGATAATTACTGAAGCTTTCTTT. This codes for CASSQQGIITEAFF.

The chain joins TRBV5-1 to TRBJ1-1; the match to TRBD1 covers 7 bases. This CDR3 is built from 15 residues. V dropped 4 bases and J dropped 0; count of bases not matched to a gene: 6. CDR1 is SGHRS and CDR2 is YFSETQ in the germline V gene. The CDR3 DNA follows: TGCGCCAGCAGCCTCCTTGGGACAGTGAACACTGAAGCTTTCTTT. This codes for CASSLLGTVNTEAFF.

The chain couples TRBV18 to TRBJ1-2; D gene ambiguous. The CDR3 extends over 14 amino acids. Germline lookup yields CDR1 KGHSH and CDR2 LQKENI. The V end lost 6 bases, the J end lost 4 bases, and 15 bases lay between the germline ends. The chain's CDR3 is CASSLAAQIYGYTF. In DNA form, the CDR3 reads TGTGCCAGCTCGCTTGCGGCCCAGATCTATGGCTACACCTTC.

The CDR3 coding sequence is TGTGCCAGCAGTTACCGCCAACGGGGCTATGGCTACACCTTC. Amino acids: CASSYRQRGYGYTF. The J gene is TRBJ1-2, the V gene TRBV6-5; D gene ambiguous. This CDR3 has 14 residues. With 2 bases removed from V and 4 bases from J, the gap between germline ends came to 11 bases. The germline V gene has CDR1 MNHEY and CDR2 SVGAGI.

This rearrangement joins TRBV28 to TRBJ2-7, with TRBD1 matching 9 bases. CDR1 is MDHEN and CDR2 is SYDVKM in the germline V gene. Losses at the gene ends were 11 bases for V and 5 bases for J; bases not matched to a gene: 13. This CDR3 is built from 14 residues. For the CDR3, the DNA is TGTGCCGTGGGAGGGGGACAGGGACGCGACGAGCAGTACTTC. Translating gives CAVGGGQGRDEQYF.